The 29 T cell receptor beta chains below come from one sample, sequenced in a study of T cell responses to AZD1222 COVID-19 vaccine. Measured with immunoSEQ multiplex PCR; TCRdb has only the in-frame clones, and not every one. In the table there are some 130,000 clones, 84% of which are singletons. Here the sequenced sample was peripheral blood, taken on day 0 of AZD1222 vaccination. All receptors derive from an adult in good health.

The chain combines TRBV18 with TRBJ2-3; tentatively, D is TRBD1 or TRBD2 (5 bases each). Trimming stripped 1 base from V and 8 bases from J, with 13 bases between. CDR1 and CDR2 (germline): KGHSH, LQKENI. This CDR3 comprises 14 residues. The CDR3 coding sequence is TGTGCCAGCTCACCACTGGACATAGGAGGTACGCAGTATTTT. Translated: CASSPLDIGGTQYF. The full variable domain, in which reference TRBV18 and TRBJ2-3 provide the parts outside the CDR3, is NAGVMQNPRHLVRRRGQEARLRCSPMKGHSHVYWYRQLPEEGLKFMVYLQKENIIDESGMPKERFSAEFPKEGPSILRIQQVVRGDSAAYFCASSPLDIGGTQYFGPGTRLTVL.

The chain has TRBV5-1 and TRBJ2-5; 7 bases agree with TRBD2. The CDR3 length is 15 residues. Germline V gene sequence: CDR1 SGHRS, CDR2 YFSETQ. V gave up 4 bases and J gave up 3 bases; unmatched junction bases: 9. The CDR3: CASSIVAGYKETQYF. The CDR3, as DNA: TGCGCCAGCAGCATCGTAGCGGGTTATAAAGAGACCCAGTACTTC.

CDR3 coding DNA: TGTGCCAGCAGCTTCGGTCGGGGAGACACTGAAGCTTTCTTT. Its protein product is CASSFGRGDTEAFF. V usage is TRBV5-4 and J usage is TRBJ1-1; the D is unclear. The CDR3 consists of 14 residues. V shed 2 bases and J shed 3 bases, with 11 bases lying between them. CDR1 and CDR2 from the germline V gene are SGHNT and YYREEE (reference sequence).

The rearrangement uses TRBV7-8 and TRBJ1-1, with D possibly matching TRBD1 (5 bases). Trimming took off 4 bases at V and 4 bases at J, with 16 bases between the two ends. CDR1 is SGHVS, CDR2 FQNEAQ, per germline. The CDR3 length is 15 residues. For the CDR3, the DNA is TGTGCCAGCAGCTCCCAGGACTCCGGGGGCACTGAAGCTTTCTTT. Protein sequence: CASSSQDSGGTEAFF.

The chain employs TRBV6-5 and TRBJ1-6; TRBD1 matches 8 bases. Germline V gene data show CDR1 as MNHEY and CDR2 as SVGAGI. V dropped 6 bases and J dropped 6; count of bases not matched to a gene: 4. CDR3 size: 14 residues. The CDR3 nucleotides read TGTGCCAGCAGCCCCGGACAGGGTAATTCACCCCTCCACTTT. Amino acids: CASSPGQGNSPLHF.

The chain joins TRBV6-6 to TRBJ1-1, with 7 bases matching TRBD1. Germline values: CDR1 MNHNY, CDR2 SVGAGI (reference sequence). The V segment lost 7 bases and the J segment 4 bases; nucleotides outside the gene matches: 12. The CDR3 spans 15 residues. CDR3 amino acids: CASTKKQGPVTEAFF. The CDR3 coding sequence is TGTGCCAGCACCAAAAAACAGGGGCCAGTCACTGAAGCTTTCTTT.

This chain connects TRBV5-1 to TRBJ1-4, with a tentative D call TRBD1 (5 bases). Germline lookup yields CDR1 SGHRS and CDR2 YFSETQ. V was shortened by 3 bases and J by 6 bases, with 15 bases between the two germline ends. The CDR3 is made up of 15 amino acids. The CDR3 is CASSSGPREDEKLFF. The CDR3 nucleotides are TGCGCCAGCAGCTCGGGACCACGAGAGGATGAAAAACTGTTTTTT. The full variable domain, with the rest looked up from reference TRBV5-1 and TRBJ1-4, is KAGVTQTPRYLIKTRGQQVTLSCSPISGHRSVSWYQQTPGQGLQFLFEYFSETQRNKGNFPGRFSGRQFSNSRSEMNVSTLELGDSALYLCASSSGPREDEKLFFGSGTQLSVL.

This clone appeared once. J is TRBJ1-4 and V is TRBV11-2; maybe TRBD1 (6 bases). In germline, CDR1 is SGHAT, CDR2 FQNNGV. V was pared by 6 bases and J by 14 bases, with 28 bases between. The CDR3 length is 16 residues. CDR3 sequence reads: CASRVTGGGAGSKLFF. In nucleotides, the CDR3 is TGTGCCAGCAGAGTTACGGGGGGCGGGGCGGGATCCAAGCTGTTTTTT.

This clone appeared a few times. The rearrangement uses TRBV29-1 and TRBJ1-4, with no clear D. Trimming took 4 bases from V and 6 from J, leaving 9 bases between them. Germline V gene lookup returns CDR1 SQVTM and CDR2 ANQGSEA. CDR3 length: 12 amino acids. The CDR3 region has the DNA TGCAGCGTTGGGGAGGCGGATGAAAAACTGTTTTTT. Protein product: CSVGEADEKLFF.

The V call is TRBV5-4, the J call TRBJ2-2; D is unresolved. The V end was cut by 3 bases, the J end by 5 bases, with 11 bases between. In germline, CDR1 is SGHNT, CDR2 YYREEE (reference sequence). This CDR3 spans 14 amino acids. CDR3 sequence reads: CASSSQIGTGELFF. In nucleotides, the CDR3 is TGTGCCAGCAGCTCGCAGATTGGTACCGGGGAGCTGTTTTTT.

J is TRBJ2-3 and V is TRBV11-2; D is unresolved. The germline CDR1 and CDR2 sequences are SGHAT and FQNNGV. Trimming shortened V by 3 bases and J by 0 bases, and 10 bases separated the two germline ends. The CDR3 is 15 residues long. CDR3 nucleotides: TGTGCCAGCAGCTTTGTGGGTCCTAGCACAGATACGCAGTATTTT. This gives the protein CASSFVGPSTDTQYF.

This clone was detected once. The chain joins TRBV10-3 to TRBJ1-1; D call uncertain. The CDR3 is made up of 13 amino acids. V lost 10 bases and J 2 bases, leaving 14 bases between the germline ends. CDR1 is ENHRY, CDR2 SYGVKD, per germline. DNA for the CDR3: TGTGCCACCCGAGACACTCGAAACACTGAAGCTTTCTTT. Protein sequence: CATRDTRNTEAFF.

The V gene is TRBV19, the J gene TRBJ1-5; D is unclear. The V gene lost 4 bases and the J gene lost 1 base, with 8 bases spanning the gap. CDR3 size: 14 residues. CDR1 is LNHDA and CDR2 is SQIVND in the germline V gene (reference sequence). The CDR3 DNA reads as TGTGCCAGTAGTAAAGGGCTGAGCAATCAGCCCCAGCATTTT. Its translation is CASSKGLSNQPQHF.

This chain connects TRBV5-1 to TRBJ1-4, with D uncertain. CDR1 SGHRS and CDR2 YFSETQ come from the germline V gene. Trimming shortened V by 4 bases and J by 4 bases, and 8 bases separated the two germline ends. This CDR3 is built from 13 residues. The chain's CDR3 is CASSSYSNEKLFF. The DNA of the CDR3 is TGCGCCAGCAGCAGCTACAGTAATGAAAAACTGTTTTTT.

This chain joins TRBV11-2 and TRBJ1-3, with D unresolved. The CDR3 sequence is 13 residues long. Trimming removed 5 bases at V and 4 bases at J, with 9 bases between. The V gene's germline CDR1 is SGHAT and CDR2 FQNNGV. The CDR3 nucleotides read TGTGCCAGCAGCCGTCTGGGGGGAAACACCATATATTTT. Residues: CASSRLGGNTIYF.

The chain recombines TRBV3-1 (or the pseudogene TRBV3-2) with TRBJ1-2, with D unclear. The CDR3 totals 14 residues. Trimming cost V 0 bases and J 8 bases, with 13 bases left between them. From germline, CDR1 is LGHDT and CDR2 YNNKEL (reference sequence). DNA of the CDR3: TGTGCCAGCAGCCAAGATCTAGCGGCTAGGGGCTACACCTTC. It encodes CASSQDLAARGYTF.

The CDR3 is CASSFGGLSSYNSPLHF. The CDR3 coding sequence is TGCGCCAGCAGCTTTGGAGGGCTGAGCTCCTATAATTCACCCCTCCACTTT. V and J are TRBV5-1 and TRBJ1-6, with D unresolved. Per germline, CDR1 SGHRS and CDR2 YFSETQ. This CDR3 comprises 17 residues. Trimming took off 2 bases at V and 0 bases at J, with 12 bases between the two ends.

V is TRBV7-8 and J is TRBJ2-1, with D tentatively TRBD1 (5 bases). V lost 3 bases, J lost 4 bases, and 13 bases lay in between. Germline CDR1 SGHVS, CDR2 FQNEAQ. The CDR3 contains 15 residues. The CDR3 DNA is TGTGCCAGCAGCTTCGACAGACTGAATTACAATGAGCAGTTCTTC. Its protein product is CASSFDRLNYNEQFF.

Here the CDR3 DNA reads TGTGCCTGGAGCGGAGGACAGAACAATAACTATGGCTACACCTTC. Translating gives CAWSGGQNNNYGYTF. The chain is built from TRBV30 and TRBJ1-2; the D gene is possibly TRBD1 (6 bases). With 3 bases removed from V and 1 base from J, the gap between germline ends came to 15 bases. There are 15 residues in the CDR3. CDR1 is GTSNPN and CDR2 is SVGIG in the germline V gene (reference sequence). The full variable domain, rest sourced from reference TRBV30 and TRBJ1-2, is SQTIHQWPATLVQPVGSPLSLECTVEGTSNPNLYWYRQAAGRGLQLLFYSVGIGQISSEVPQNLSASRPQDRQFILSSKKLLLSDSGFYLCAWSGGQNNNYGYTFGSGTRLTVV.

A few counts support this clone. This chain joins TRBV6-5 and TRBJ1-1, with D perhaps matching TRBD1 (5 bases). The CDR3 loop spans 15 amino acids. Trimming took 8 bases from V and 6 from J, leaving 22 bases between them. Germline CDR1 is MNHEY and CDR2 is SVGAGI. The DNA of the CDR3 is TGTGCCAGCCAAAGGGACGGTGAAGTCCAATCTGAAGCTTTCTTT. As protein: CASQRDGEVQSEAFF.

Only a few counts were recorded for this clone. The chain carries TRBV6-5 and TRBJ2-7; D may be TRBD2 (6 bases). This CDR3 is 16 amino acids long. In germline, CDR1 is MNHEY, CDR2 SVGAGI. V lost 2 bases and J lost 7, with 21 bases in between. The CDR3 is CASSYVAAPRAGEQYF. CDR3 bases: TGTGCCAGCAGTTACGTGGCAGCCCCCAGGGCGGGGGAGCAGTACTTC.

This clone came up a few times. The chain is built from TRBV7-9 and TRBJ1-2; perhaps TRBD1 as D (5 bases). The germline V and J ends were trimmed by 3 bases and 4 bases, with 12 bases remaining between them. CDR3 length: 14 residues. The germline V gene encodes CDR1 SEHNR and CDR2 FQNEAQ (reference sequence). DNA for the CDR3: TGTGCCAGCAGCTTCTCCTCAGGGTCCTATGGCTACACCTTC. Protein sequence: CASSFSSGSYGYTF. The full variable domain, completed using reference TRBV7-9 and TRBJ1-2, is DTGVSQNPRHKITKRGQNVTFRCDPISEHNRLYWYRQTLGQGPEFLTYFQNEAQLEKSRLLSDRFSAERPKGSFSTLEIQRTEQGDSAMYLCASSFSSGSYGYTFGSGTRLTVV.

V gene TRBV7-8 combines with J gene TRBJ1-1; D unresolved. Germline CDR1 and CDR2: SGHVS and FQNEAQ. V lost 1 base and J 4 bases, leaving 7 bases between the germline ends. The CDR3 runs 13 residues. The CDR3 here is CASSLEVTTEAFF. CDR3 sequence (DNA): TGTGCCAGCAGCTTAGAGGTGACCACTGAAGCTTTCTTT.

The rearrangement links TRBV7-2 to TRBJ1-5, with D unresolved. V was pared by 2 bases and J by 0 bases, with 8 bases between. In germline, CDR1 is SGHTA, CDR2 FQGNSA. This CDR3 has 15 amino acids. CDR3 sequence: CASSLTITSNQPQHF. Here the CDR3 DNA reads TGTGCCAGCAGCTTAACAATCACTAGCAATCAGCCCCAGCATTTT. The whole variable domain, filled in from reference TRBV7-2 and TRBJ1-5, reads GAGVSQSPSNKVTEKGKDVELRCDPISGHTALYWYRQSLGQGLEFLIYFQGNSAPDKSGLPSDRFSAERTGGSVSTLTIQRTQQEDSAVYLCASSLTITSNQPQHFGDGTRLSIL.

The chain links TRBV28 to TRBJ2-7; 7 bases fit TRBD1. The ends lost 7 bases at V and 3 bases at J; junction bases unmatched: 3. The CDR3 runs to 12 residues. In germline, CDR1 is MDHEN, CDR2 SYDVKM. The CDR3 loop reads CASNDRDYEQYF. CDR3 sequence (DNA): TGTGCCAGCAATGACAGGGACTACGAGCAGTACTTC.

The CDR3 DNA sequence: TGTGCCAGCAGACATCAGGGGGTGGGGGCTGAAGCTTTCTTT. Its translation is CASRHQGVGAEAFF. The chain has TRBV6-5 and TRBJ1-1; 7 positions match TRBD1. The CDR3 totals 14 residues. Germline trimming cut 6 bases from V and 6 bases from J; bases unmatched to any gene: 10. Per germline, CDR1 MNHEY and CDR2 SVGAGI.

This chain uses TRBV5-6 with TRBJ1-5; D is possibly TRBD1 (6 bases). CDR3 length: 14 residues. V lost 4 bases to trimming and J lost 4 bases, with 12 bases between them. Germline V gives CDR1 SGHDT, CDR2 YYEEEE. The CDR3, as DNA: TGTGCCAGCAGCCTGGACAGAGCAAATCAGCCCCAGCATTTT. This codes for CASSLDRANQPQHF.

V gene TRBV5-1 combines with J gene TRBJ1-4; D is undetermined. This CDR3 contains 16 residues. V was clipped by 4 bases and J by 7 bases, with 20 bases between them. Germline V CDR1 and CDR2: SGHRS, YFSETQ. The CDR3 region is CASSLTRPSSGEKLFF. In DNA, the CDR3 is TGCGCCAGCAGCCTGACCCGACCCTCAAGTGGTGAAAAACTGTTTTTT.

This chain connects TRBV27 to TRBJ2-6, with D unresolved. CDR3 length equals 15 residues. Germline CDR1 is MNHEY and CDR2 is SMNVEV (reference sequence). V was clipped by 2 bases and J by 1 base, with 6 bases between them. The CDR3 DNA follows: TGTGCCAGCAGTTTAATAGGGTCTGGGGCCAACGTCCTGACTTTC. It is translated as CASSLIGSGANVLTF.